The 31 T cell receptor beta chains given below trace back to one sample, sequenced in a study of T cell changes during pregnancy in multiple sclerosis. Assay: immunoSEQ multiplex PCR; the TCRdb copy retains only in-frame clones and omits some. The sample shows over 35,000 clones, about 93% of them seen only once. Sequences were derived from CD4+ T cells from peripheral blood mononuclear cells, sampled in the third trimester of pregnancy. These receptors all come from a female donor with multiple sclerosis, enrolled in a pregnancy study.

This clone has a single count. V and J are TRBV7-8 and TRBJ1-3; TRBD1 matches 8 bases. The junction had 3 bases not matched to a gene; V was cut back by 6 bases and J by 2 bases. There are 14 residues in the CDR3. Germline V gene data show CDR1 as SGHVS and CDR2 as FQNEAQ. The DNA for the CDR3 is TGTGCCAGCAGGCAGGGGGCGCCTGGAAACACCATATATTTT. It specifies CASRQGAPGNTIYF. Supplemented by reference TRBV7-8 and TRBJ1-3, the full variable domain reads GAGVSQSPRYKVAKRGQDVALRCDPISGHVSLFWYQQALGQGPEFLTYFQNEAQLDKSGLPSDRFFAERPEGSVSTLKIQRTQQEDSAVYLCASRQGAPGNTIYFGEGSWLTVV.

The DNA of the CDR3 is TGCGCCAGCAGCTTGGCCGGGGAAATTGAAGCTTTCTTT. This encodes CASSLAGEIEAFF. The rearrangement joins TRBV5-1 to TRBJ1-1; D gene unclear. V lost 0 bases to trimming and J lost 7 bases, with 10 bases between them. The length of the CDR3 is 13 residues. The V gene's germline CDR1 is SGHRS and CDR2 YFSETQ.

A few counts support this clone. The chain is built from TRBV6-6 and TRBJ1-1, with 7 bases matching TRBD1. This CDR3 region has 11 residues. With 2 bases clipped from V and 11 bases from J, the junction kept 2 bases outside the gene matches. Per the germline V gene, CDR1 is MNHNY and CDR2 is SVGAGI (reference sequence). The CDR3 loop is CASSYDRAAFF. CDR3 sequence (DNA): TGTGCCAGCAGTTACGACAGGGCGGCTTTCTTT.

V usage is TRBV9 and J usage is TRBJ2-3; 7 bases are shared with TRBD1. Germline CDR1 and CDR2: SGDLS and YYNGEE. After removal of 1 base from V and 1 base from J, the junction contained 0 bases not matched to a gene. This CDR3 is 14 amino acids long. CDR3 sequence reads: CASSVQGGTDTQYF. DNA for the CDR3: TGTGCCAGCAGCGTACAGGGGGGCACAGATACGCAGTATTTT. Using reference TRBV9 and TRBJ2-3 for the parts outside the CDR3, the full variable domain is DSGVTQTPKHLITATGQRVTLRCSPRSGDLSVYWYQQSLDQGLQFLIQYYNGEERAKGNILERFSAQQFPDLHSELNLSSLELGDSALYFCASSVQGGTDTQYFGPGTRLTVL.

This chain connects TRBV10-3 to TRBJ1-1, with TRBD1 as a possible D gene (6 bases). V lost 6 bases to trimming and J lost 5 bases, with 16 bases between them. The CDR3 length is 14 residues. Germline V gene lookup returns CDR1 ENHRY and CDR2 SYGVKD. The CDR3 nucleotides read TGTGCCATCAGATCCTCGGGGGGGCGAACTGAAGCTTTCTTT. Amino acid sequence: CAIRSSGGRTEAFF.

This clone has only one observation. J is TRBJ2-1 and V is TRBV7-3; 11 bases fit TRBD1. J lost 6 bases, V lost 5 bases, and 9 bases had no gene match. This CDR3 is built from 16 residues. Germline-derived CDR1 and CDR2 are SGHTA and FQGTGA. The CDR3 bases are TGTGCCAGCAGCCCAAAGGCTGGGACAGGGGGCAATGAGCAGTTCTTC. Protein product: CASSPKAGTGGNEQFF.

This clone was observed once. The chain carries TRBV2 and TRBJ1-4; D unclear. The germline gives CDR1 SNHLY, CDR2 FYNNEI. The CDR3 is made up of 11 amino acids. The V and J ends lost 11 bases and 8 bases respectively, with 12 bases between them. For the CDR3, the DNA is TGTGCCTTCCCGGTAGAAGAAAAACTGTTTTTT. It is translated as CAFPVEEKLFF.

This sequence joins TRBV30 and TRBJ1-1, with 7 bases lining up with TRBD1. Germline V lookup: CDR1 GTSNPN, CDR2 SVGIG (reference sequence). This CDR3 has 16 amino acids. With 0 bases clipped from V and 6 bases from J, the junction kept 13 bases outside the gene matches. CDR3 sequence (DNA): TGTGCCTGGAGTGTATACAGGGGCGAGGTAGGTGCTGAAGCTTTCTTT. Translated: CAWSVYRGEVGAEAFF.

This rearrangement joins TRBV5-8 to TRBJ2-1; 9 bases agree with TRBD1. Germline CDR1 reads SGHTS; CDR2 reads YDEGEE. With V trimmed by 4 bases and J by 0 bases, 2 bases remained unmatched. The CDR3 length is 15 residues. For the CDR3, the DNA is TGTGCCAGCAGCGGACAGGGGAGCTCCTACAATGAGCAGTTCTTC. Protein product: CASSGQGSSYNEQFF.

V and J are TRBV7-6 and TRBJ2-2, with 11 bases lining up with TRBD2. This CDR3 has 16 residues. CDR1 is SGHVS and CDR2 is FNYEAQ in the germline V gene. Trimming took 4 bases from V and 4 from J; bases not matched to a gene: 5. This CDR3 is CASSSRTSGFTGELFF. As DNA, the CDR3 is TGTGCCAGCAGCTCCCGGACTAGCGGGTTCACCGGGGAGCTGTTTTTT.

The chain joins TRBV7-2 to TRBJ1-2; 7 bases line up with TRBD1. V trimming: 5 bases; J trimming: 8 bases; junction bases outside the gene matches: 11. The CDR3 length is 14 residues. Per germline, CDR1 SGHTA and CDR2 FQGNSA. The CDR3 region is CASSLGQTGRGYTF. The CDR3 DNA sequence: TGTGCCAGCAGCCTGGGACAGACTGGAAGAGGCTACACCTTC.

The gene calls are TRBV10-3 and TRBJ2-7; 7 bases are a match to TRBD1. The CDR3 is made up of 14 amino acids. Looked up from germline, CDR1 is ENHRY and CDR2 is SYGVKD. V trimming: 4 bases; J trimming: 5 bases; junction bases outside the gene matches: 8. DNA of the CDR3: TGTGCCATCAGTGCACTACAGGGGCTGGACGAGCAGTACTTC. Translation gives CAISALQGLDEQYF.

The J gene is TRBJ2-7, the V gene TRBV30; 9 positions match TRBD1. Germline V gives CDR1 GTSNPN, CDR2 SVGIG (reference sequence). This CDR3 has 14 residues. The V and J ends lost 1 base and 9 bases, in that order; junction bases with no gene match: 10. Here the CDR3 DNA reads TGTGCCTGGAGTGGGCCGGGACAGGGCACCGGGCAGTACTTC. Protein: CAWSGPGQGTGQYF.

This chain uses TRBV29-1 with TRBJ1-1, with 7 bases fitting TRBD1. With 7 bases clipped from V and 2 bases from J, the junction kept 7 bases outside the gene matches. This CDR3 has 13 residues. Germline CDR1 is SQVTM and CDR2 is ANQGSEA. The CDR3, as DNA: TGCAGCGCTACGACAGGGATCAACACTGAAGCTTTCTTT. Amino acid sequence: CSATTGINTEAFF.

The chain is built from TRBV29-1 and TRBJ2-3; D might be TRBD2 (6 bases). The CDR3 extends over 13 amino acids. Trimming pared 3 bases from V and 2 bases from J, leaving 9 bases between. CDR1 and CDR2 from the germline V gene are SQVTM and ANQGSEA. For the CDR3, the DNA is TGCAGCGTTGAGGGGGGAGCCACAGATACGCAGTATTTT. Amino acids: CSVEGGATDTQYF.

The chain recombines TRBV19 with TRBJ2-2; TRBD1 aligns across 9 bases. The CDR3 is made up of 17 amino acids. The J segment lost 6 bases and the V segment lost 6 bases, leaving 14 bases of the junction unmatched. In germline, CDR1 is LNHDA, CDR2 SQIVND (reference sequence). CDR3 coding DNA: TGTGCCAGTAGACCCCGGCCCGACAGGGGGTCGGCCGGGGAGCTGTTTTTT. It translates to CASRPRPDRGSAGELFF.

The chain links TRBV10-2 to TRBJ2-2; the match to TRBD1 covers 7 bases. The J segment lost 3 bases and the V segment lost 9 bases, leaving 4 bases of the junction unmatched. This CDR3 has 13 amino acids. In germline, CDR1 is WSHSY, CDR2 SAAADI. The CDR3 bases are TGCGCCAGTGAAACAGGGGACACCGGGGAGCTGTTTTTT. Its translation is CASETGDTGELFF.

The V gene is TRBV9, the J gene TRBJ2-7; TRBD1 might be the D (6 bases). Germline V gene data show CDR1 as SGDLS and CDR2 as YYNGEE. V was clipped by 0 bases and J by 5 bases, with 15 bases between them. The CDR3 totals 15 residues. The CDR3 DNA sequence: TGTGCCAGCAGCGTAGGGGCAGGGGACCTTCACGAGCAGTACTTC. Translating gives CASSVGAGDLHEQYF.

The rearrangement links TRBV2 to TRBJ2-7; possible D gene TRBD2, 5 bases. Trimming took 6 bases from V and 5 from J, leaving 20 bases between them. This CDR3 has 15 residues. The germline gives CDR1 SNHLY, CDR2 FYNNEI. The CDR3 coding sequence is TGTGCCAGCAGGGAGACCGGGGTAAAATCGGACGAGCAGTACTTC. Its protein is CASRETGVKSDEQYF.

V is TRBV7-2 and J is TRBJ2-1; 12 nucleotides match TRBD2. V lost 4 bases, J lost 5 bases, and 3 bases stayed unmatched. CDR3 length: 15 amino acids. The germline CDR1 and CDR2 sequences are SGHTA and FQGNSA. CDR3 in DNA: TGTGCCAGCAGCTCAGGACTAGCGGGACACAATGAGCAGTTCTTC. Encoded protein: CASSSGLAGHNEQFF.

This chain uses TRBV4-1 with TRBJ2-3; 8 nucleotides line up with TRBD2. Germline-derived CDR1 and CDR2 are MGHRA and YSYEKL. This CDR3 spans 14 amino acids. The V gene end was trimmed by 1 base and the J gene end by 5 bases; junction bases not matched to a gene: 2. The CDR3 region is CASSQAGGIDTQYF. The CDR3, as DNA: TGCGCCAGCAGCCAAGCGGGAGGGATAGATACGCAGTATTTT.

The V gene is TRBV6-1, the J gene TRBJ2-7; 7 bases align to TRBD1. CDR1 is MNHNS and CDR2 is SASEGT in the germline V gene. Trimming at V came to 4 bases and at J to 3 bases, leaving 6 bases not matched to a gene. The CDR3 length is 14 residues. Here the CDR3 DNA reads TGTGCCAGCAGTGTCGAGACAGGGTACTACGAGCAGTACTTC. Protein product: CASSVETGYYEQYF.

This clone was seen a single time. The genes are TRBV19 and TRBJ2-5; 12 bases align to TRBD1. The germline V gene encodes CDR1 LNHDA and CDR2 SQIVND (reference sequence). This CDR3 region has 14 residues. V gave up 7 bases and J gave up 7 bases; unmatched junction bases: 7. The CDR3 bases are TGTGCCAGTAAGGGACAGGGGGCGCTCGGGACCCAGTACTTC. Its translation: CASKGQGALGTQYF.

Only one count was recorded for this clone. The chain has TRBV7-9 and TRBJ2-1, with 8 bases matching TRBD2. V lost 2 bases, J lost 8 bases, and 8 bases stayed unmatched. CDR3 size: 15 residues. Germline-derived CDR1 and CDR2 are SEHNR and FQNEAQ (reference sequence). Here the CDR3 reads CASSLRREAPDEQFF. Written as DNA, the CDR3 is TGTGCCAGCAGCTTAAGGCGGGAGGCACCGGATGAGCAGTTCTTC.

In this sample, this clone turned up once. The chain carries TRBV6-6 and TRBJ2-3, with 12 bases aligning to TRBD1. Unmatched junction bases numbered 4, after V lost 4 bases and J lost 2 bases. This CDR3 comprises 16 residues. The germline V gene has CDR1 MNHNY and CDR2 SVGAGI (reference sequence). Here the CDR3 reads CASSFMGQGATDTQYF. The CDR3 region has the DNA TGTGCCAGCAGTTTTATGGGACAGGGGGCCACAGATACGCAGTATTTT.

The V gene is TRBV28, the J gene TRBJ1-5, with TRBD1 matching over 9 bases. This CDR3 is built from 16 residues. CDR1 and CDR2 from the germline V gene are MDHEN and SYDVKM. With V trimmed by 9 bases and J by 0 bases, 9 bases remained unmatched. The CDR3 DNA follows: TGTGCCAGTAGTGATGGGACAGGGCCTAGCAATCAGCCCCAGCATTTT. This translates into CASSDGTGPSNQPQHF.

V gene TRBV5-1 combines with J gene TRBJ1-1, with 7 bases fitting TRBD1. This CDR3 is built from 13 residues. With 4 bases clipped from V and 12 bases from J, the junction kept 12 bases outside the gene matches. Germline CDR1 is SGHRS and CDR2 is YFSETQ. CDR3 amino acids: CASSANYDRESFF. CDR3 nucleotide sequence: TGCGCCAGCAGCGCGAATTATGACAGGGAATCTTTCTTT.

The chain combines TRBV5-6 with TRBJ1-2, with 8 bases matching TRBD1. V lost 4 bases, J lost 4 bases, and 3 bases stayed unmatched. Germline loops: CDR1 SGHDT, CDR2 YYEEEE. CDR3 length: 13 amino acids. The CDR3 is CASSVDRGYGYTF. In DNA form, the CDR3 reads TGTGCCAGCAGCGTCGACAGGGGCTATGGCTACACCTTC.

The V gene is TRBV10-3, the J gene TRBJ2-2; no clear D gene. This CDR3 spans 12 amino acids. Trimming cost V 8 bases and J 1 base, with 5 bases left between them. The V gene's germline CDR1 is ENHRY and CDR2 SYGVKD. DNA for the CDR3: TGTGCCATCGCAGGGAACACCGGGGAGCTGTTTTTT. This gives the protein CAIAGNTGELFF.

This chain uses TRBV14 with TRBJ1-1; D may be TRBD1 (5 bases). Trimming stripped 1 base from V and 1 base from J, with 10 bases between. This CDR3 is built from 15 residues. The germline gives CDR1 SGHDN, CDR2 FVKESK. This CDR3 reads CASSQVGARNTEAFF. Written as DNA, the CDR3 is TGTGCCAGCAGCCAAGTTGGGGCCCGGAACACTGAAGCTTTCTTT.

This chain links TRBV4-2 with TRBJ2-2; 10 nucleotides line up with TRBD2. The CDR3 extends over 16 amino acids. J was trimmed by 8 bases and V by 1 base; bases with no gene match: 7. The V gene's germline CDR1 is LGHNA and CDR2 YNFKEQ. The CDR3 nucleotides are TGTGCCAGCAGCCAAGCGCTAGCGGGAGTTACGGGGGAGCTGTTTTTT. Protein product: CASSQALAGVTGELFF.